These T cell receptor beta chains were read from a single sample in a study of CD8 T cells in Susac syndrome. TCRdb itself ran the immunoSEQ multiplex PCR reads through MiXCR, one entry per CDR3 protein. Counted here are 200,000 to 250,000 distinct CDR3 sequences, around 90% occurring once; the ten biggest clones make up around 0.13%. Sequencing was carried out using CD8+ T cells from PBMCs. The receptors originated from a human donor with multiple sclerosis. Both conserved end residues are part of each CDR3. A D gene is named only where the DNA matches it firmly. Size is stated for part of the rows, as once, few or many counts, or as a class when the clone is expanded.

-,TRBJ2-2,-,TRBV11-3,CASSPYGGTGELFF,TGTGCCAGCAGCCCCTATGGGGGGACCGGGGAGCTGTTTTTT
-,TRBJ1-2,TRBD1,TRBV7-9,CASSSTQGARGYTF,TGTGCCAGCAGCTCGACTCAGGGGGCGAGGGGCTACACCTTC
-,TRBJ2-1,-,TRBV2,CATEGGAVPFF,TGTGCCACGGAGGGGGGGGCGGTTCCGTTCTTC
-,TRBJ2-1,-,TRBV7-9,CASSDHPAGVNEQFF,TGTGCCAGCAGCGACCATCCAGCCGGTGTTAATGAGCAGTTCTTC
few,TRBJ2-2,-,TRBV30,CAWGPFENTGELFF,TGTGCCTGGGGCCCCTTTGAGAACACCGGGGAGCTGTTTTTT
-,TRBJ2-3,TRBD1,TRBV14,CASSQMATGGTDTQYF,TGTGCCAGCAGCCAAATGGCGACAGGGGGCACAGATACGCAGTATTTT
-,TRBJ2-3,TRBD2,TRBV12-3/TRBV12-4,CASSFPGGGVTDTQYF,TGTGCCAGCAGTTTCCCCGGCGGGGGGGTCACAGATACGCAGTATTTT
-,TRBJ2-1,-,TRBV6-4,CASSDSTLLRGHNEQFF,TGTGCCAGCAGTGACTCGACTCTTCTGCGGGGGCACAATGAGCAGTTCTTC
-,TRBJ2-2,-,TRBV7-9,CASPRLLYRENTGELFF,TGTGCCAGCCCCCGCTTACTATATCGGGAGAACACCGGGGAGCTGTTTTTT
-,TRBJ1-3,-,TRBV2,CASRAFVDGEHLYF,TGTGCCAGCAGGGCCTTCGTGGACGGGGAACACCTATATTTT
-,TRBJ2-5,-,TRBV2,CASKKAPTSETQYF,TGTGCCAGCAAGAAGGCGCCTACGTCTGAGACCCAGTACTTC
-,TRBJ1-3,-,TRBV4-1,CASSQAAGGGNTIYF,TGCGCCAGCAGCCAAGCAGCCGGGGGCGGAAACACCATATATTTT
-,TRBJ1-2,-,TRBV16,CASSHMPGEGYTF,TGTGCCAGCAGCCACATGCCGGGGGAAGGCTACACCTTC
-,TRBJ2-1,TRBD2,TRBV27,CASSLFGSGSYNEQFF,TGTGCCAGCAGTTTATTCGGTAGCGGGAGTTACAATGAGCAGTTCTTC
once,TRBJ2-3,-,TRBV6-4,CASSDGDSTDTQYF,TGTGCCAGCAGTGACGGGGATAGCACAGATACGCAGTATTTT
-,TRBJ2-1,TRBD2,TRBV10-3,CAISDGTSGRTRGDEQFF,TGTGCCATCAGTGACGGGACTAGCGGGAGAACAAGGGGGGATGAGCAGTTCTTC
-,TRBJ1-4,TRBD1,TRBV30,CAWTSGTGIGKLFF,TGTGCCTGGACCTCCGGGACAGGGATAGGAAAACTGTTTTTT
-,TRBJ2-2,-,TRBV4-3,CASSQDERVGELFF,TGCGCCAGCAGCCAAGATGAGAGGGTCGGGGAGCTGTTTTTT
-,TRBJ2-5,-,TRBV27,CASSSTDQETQYF,TGTGCCAGCAGTTCGACAGACCAAGAGACCCAGTACTTC
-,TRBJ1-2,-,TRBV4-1,CASSQGDRPLARGYTF,TGCGCCAGCAGCCAAGGCGACAGACCCCTGGCTCGGGGCTACACCTTC
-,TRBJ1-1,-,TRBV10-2,CASSEAQTGGNTEAFF,TGCGCCAGCAGTGAGGCCCAGACGGGGGGCAACACTGAAGCTTTCTTT
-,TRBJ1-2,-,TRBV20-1,CSALTRGLNGYTF,TGCAGTGCTCTAACCAGGGGTCTAAATGGCTACACCTTC
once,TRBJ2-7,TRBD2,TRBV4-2,CASKPGLDFNEQYF,TGTGCCAGCAAGCCCGGACTAGATTTCAACGAGCAGTACTTC
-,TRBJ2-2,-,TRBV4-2,CASSQGLGLSRVITGELFF,TGTGCCAGCAGCCAGGGTCTAGGGCTCTCCAGAGTCATCACCGGGGAGCTGTTTTTT
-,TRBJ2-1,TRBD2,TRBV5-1,CASRSAQGGPLEQFF,TGCGCCAGCAGGTCTGCGCAGGGAGGGCCTCTAGAGCAGTTCTTC
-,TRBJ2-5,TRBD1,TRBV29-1,CSVDGQGGGETQYF,TGCAGCGTTGACGGACAGGGAGGTGGCGAGACCCAGTACTTC
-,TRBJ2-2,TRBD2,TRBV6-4,CASSATSGRDDTGELFF,TGTGCCAGCAGTGCAACTAGCGGGAGGGACGACACCGGGGAGCTGTTTTTT
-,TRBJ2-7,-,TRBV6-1,CASSVRADTYEQYF,TGTGCCAGCAGTGTGAGAGCCGATACCTACGAGCAGTACTTC
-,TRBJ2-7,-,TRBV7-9,CASSPMGLLRDEQYF,TGTGCCAGCAGCCCGATGGGACTCCTTAGGGACGAGCAGTACTTC